The sequence of this TCR beta chain was determined in a study of vaccination and CD4 T cells after COVID-19. Overall study: Convalescent donors totaled six males and four females, including two who were Hispanic. Taking of post-vaccine samples occurred a median approximately 72 days after dose two (range 14 to 241). The study's findings and limits: Recorded median SARS-CoV-2-reactive clonotype numbers increased from around 21 to 38 without reaching significance.

The sample holds a few counts of this clonotype. Its matching antigen is unknown. Treatment specified: roughly 10-day PBMC culture with coronavirus spike peptide pools or control peptides (ViraFEST assay). Gathered ahead of the COVID-19 pandemic (2011-2018) were the CD4+ T cells of the unexposed donor. Sequencing of cultured CD4+ T cell DNA used the Oncomine TCR Beta short-read assay. TCRdb reanalysed the PCR reads using MiXCR and keeps one entry per CDR3 protein. The repertoire holds 7,500 to 9,000 distinct CDR3 sequences, with less than 40% as singletons. V lost 2 bases and J 8 bases, leaving 17 bases between the germline ends. Germline CDR1 and CDR2: KGHDR and SFDVKD. CDR3 size: 15 residues.

The chain uses TRBV24-1 and TRBJ1-2; D is undetermined. The material sequenced was CD4+ T cells from blood, cultured in vitro. The origin of this receptor is a human donor in good health. The CDR3 reads CATSDSSYEDWGYTF. DNA of the CDR3: TGTGCCACCAGTGATTCGTCGTATGAAGACTGGGGCTACACCTTC.